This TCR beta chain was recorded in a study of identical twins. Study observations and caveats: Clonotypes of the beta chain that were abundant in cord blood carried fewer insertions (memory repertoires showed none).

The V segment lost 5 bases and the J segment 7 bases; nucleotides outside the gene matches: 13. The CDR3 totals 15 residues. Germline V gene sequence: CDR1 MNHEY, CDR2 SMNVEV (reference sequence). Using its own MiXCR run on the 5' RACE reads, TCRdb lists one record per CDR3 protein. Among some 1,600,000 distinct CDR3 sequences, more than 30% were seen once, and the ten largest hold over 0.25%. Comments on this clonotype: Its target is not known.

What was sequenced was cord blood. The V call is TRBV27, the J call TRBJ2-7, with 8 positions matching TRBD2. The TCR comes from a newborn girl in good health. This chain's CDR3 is CASSQAREVDNEQYF. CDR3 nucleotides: TGTGCCAGCAGTCAAGCGCGGGAGGTCGACAATGAGCAGTACTTC.